This T cell receptor beta chain was captured in a study of T cell repertoires in cytomegalovirus infection. About the research overall: The study used recently identified HLA-C-restricted and well-studied HLA-B-restricted CMV epitopes. Signatures in public TCR beta sequences pointed to both CMV infection and matching HLA type. Study-level results: Carriers of CMV and the relevant HLA type were discriminated by public TCR beta frequency.

Each CDR3 protein gets one entry after TCRdb re-called the reads with MiXCR. The repertoire holds about 340,000 distinct CDR3 sequences, with approximately 32% as singletons. V shed 1 base, J shed 0 bases, and the junction held 5 bases outside the gene matches. CDR1 and CDR2 (germline): SGHTA, FQGNSA. The CDR3 totals 17 residues. About this clonotype itself: Antigen specificity is unknown.

The rearrangement uses TRBV7-2 and TRBJ1-3; 8 bases agree with TRBD1. This sequence originates from a human donor in good health (CMV status not recorded). Some clones in this sample may be carry-over from other donors' samples. The sample here was cultured PBMCs, taken from culture after CMV antigen stimulation. The CDR3 protein is CASSLVSGTGSGNTIYF. Here the CDR3 DNA reads TGTGCCAGCAGCTTAGTGTCGGGGACAGGCTCTGGAAACACCATATATTTT.